One and the same sample provided the 27 T cell receptor beta chains below, sequenced in a study of STAT3 mutations in large granular lymphocyte leukemia. Study-wide results and limits: Every T-cell large granular lymphocyte leukemia patient had at least one immunodominant TCR beta clonotype.

Using immunoSEQ multiplex PCR, the repertoire was profiled, and TCRdb retains in-frame clones only, with some absent. The data hold a few thousand clones, with roughly a fifth observed a single time. No cognate antigen is known for these TCRs. Input material: peripheral blood mononuclear cells. The origin of the receptors is a man aged 60 to 75 with T-cell large granular lymphocyte leukemia. Some clones in this sample may be carry-over from other donors' samples.

This clone was observed a few times. The gene calls are TRBV30 and TRBJ1-5; the D is unclear. Looked up from germline, CDR1 is GTSNPN and CDR2 is SVGIG (reference sequence). V shed 8 bases and J shed 6 bases, with 14 bases lying between them. The CDR3 runs to 12 residues. The CDR3 spells CASSIGIQPQHF. The CDR3, as DNA: TGTGCCAGTAGTATAGGGATTCAGCCCCAGCATTTT.

This clone has only a few counts. The chain employs TRBV28 and TRBJ1-2; possibly TRBD1 for D (5 bases). CDR1 is MDHEN, CDR2 SYDVKM, per germline. V was clipped by 5 bases and J by 4 bases, with 11 bases between them. The CDR3 length is 13 residues. In nucleotides, the CDR3 is TGTGCCAGCAGTAATGGGGGGGGCTATGGCTACACCTTC. Translated: CASSNGGGYGYTF.

The rearrangement links TRBV5-6 to TRBJ2-7; no clear D. V shed 0 bases and J shed 0 bases, with 4 bases lying between them. The germline V gene has CDR1 SGHDT and CDR2 YYEEEE. The CDR3 totals 13 residues. The CDR3 sequence is CASSLARSYEQYV. As DNA, the CDR3 is TGTGCCAGCAGCTTGGCACGCTCCTACGAGCAGTACGTC.

This clone came up a few times. CDR3 nucleotide sequence: TGCGCCAGCAGCCAAGCGGACAACACAGATACGCAGTATTTT. Translating gives CASSQADNTDTQYF. V gene TRBV4-1 combines with J gene TRBJ2-3, with a tentative D call TRBD1 (5 bases). The germline V gene encodes CDR1 MGHRA and CDR2 YSYEKL. V was cut by 1 base and J by 2 bases, with 7 bases left in between. This CDR3 spans 14 amino acids.

The chain uses TRBV10-1 and TRBJ2-1; D ambiguous. CDR3 length equals 11 residues. CDR1 and CDR2 (germline): WNHNN, SYGVQD (reference sequence). Trimming cost V 3 bases and J 7 bases, with 4 bases left between them. The CDR3 nucleotides are TGCGCCAGCAGTGAAGGAAATGAGCAGTTCTTC. Translating it yields CASSEGNEQFF.

The CDR3 spells CASRGAVYQETQYF. The DNA for the CDR3 is TGTGCCAGCAGGGGGGCTGTATACCAAGAGACCCAGTACTTC. This sequence joins TRBV27 and TRBJ2-5; TRBD1 might be the D (6 bases). The V end was cut by 6 bases, the J end by 0 bases, with 11 bases between. The CDR3 runs 14 residues. Germline V gives CDR1 MNHEY, CDR2 SMNVEV (reference sequence).

There are a few counts of this clone. The chain couples TRBV5-4 to TRBJ2-5; TRBD1 agrees at 8 bases. The CDR3 runs 15 residues. Germline V lookup: CDR1 SGHNT, CDR2 YYREEE (reference sequence). Trimming took 2 bases from V and 4 from J; bases not matched to a gene: 7. The CDR3 loop is CASSLDPGGAETQYF. The CDR3 region has the DNA TGTGCCAGCAGCTTAGACCCAGGGGGCGCAGAGACCCAGTACTTC.

V and J are TRBV6-5 and TRBJ2-1; D is perhaps TRBD1 or TRBD2 (5 bases each). CDR3 length: 13 residues. Germline CDR1 reads MNHEY; CDR2 reads SVGAGI. The germline V and J ends were trimmed by 2 bases and 7 bases, with 9 bases remaining between them. The CDR3 region is CASSYGTSNEQFF. CDR3 in DNA: TGTGCCAGCAGTTACGGGACCAGTAATGAGCAGTTCTTC.

This clone was detected only a few times. The J gene is TRBJ1-1, the V gene TRBV7-9; weak D call: TRBD1 (5 bases). The CDR3 loop spans 14 amino acids. The germline V gene encodes CDR1 SEHNR and CDR2 FQNEAQ (reference sequence). V was pared by 5 bases and J by 6 bases, with 16 bases between. The chain's CDR3 is CASSLEAVGAEAFF. DNA of the CDR3: TGTGCCAGCAGCCTAGAGGCCGTGGGGGCTGAAGCTTTCTTT.

This clone appeared a few times. The rearrangement uses TRBV27 and TRBJ2-1; the D gene is possibly TRBD2 (6 bases). This CDR3 spans 11 amino acids. Between the trimmed V and J ends, which lost 8 bases and 7 bases, there was a span of 9 bases. CDR1 MNHEY and CDR2 SMNVEV come from the germline V gene (reference sequence). As DNA, the CDR3 is TGTGCCAGCTCGGAGGGGAATGAGCAGTTCTTC. Translating it yields CASSEGNEQFF.

The chain has TRBV29-1 and TRBJ1-2, with TRBD1 as a possible D gene (6 bases). Germline loops: CDR1 SQVTM, CDR2 ANQGSEA. Deletions cut 0 bases from V and 7 bases from J, with 21 bases between. CDR3 size: 16 residues. The CDR3 DNA follows: TGCAGCGTTGAAGAGCTAGAGAAACAGGGCCAAGCTGGCTACACCTTC. It codes for CSVEELEKQGQAGYTF.

This clone was seen more than once but under ten times. V gene TRBV28 combines with J gene TRBJ2-3; D is possibly TRBD2 (5 bases). Germline CDR1 and CDR2: MDHEN and SYDVKM. There are 13 residues in the CDR3. V gave up 6 bases and J gave up 2 bases, with 9 bases separating them. For the CDR3, the DNA is TGTGCCAGCAGAGCGGATCTCACAGATACGCAGTATTTT. It specifies CASRADLTDTQYF.

This chain links TRBV29-1 with TRBJ1-2; TRBD1 might be the D (5 bases). The CDR3 loop spans 11 amino acids. Trimming removed 7 bases at V and 7 bases at J, with 13 bases between. CDR1 is SQVTM and CDR2 is ANQGSEA in the germline V gene. The CDR3 loop is CSDGDRSGYTF. The CDR3 bases are TGCAGCGATGGGGACCGGAGTGGCTACACCTTC.

A few counts support this clone. The chain uses TRBV11-3 and TRBJ2-7; 7 bases agree with TRBD1. In germline, CDR1 is SGHNT, CDR2 YENEEA. The ends lost 2 bases at V and 6 bases at J; junction bases unmatched: 1. The CDR3 has 12 residues. The CDR3 reads CASSLPGGEQYV. The DNA of the CDR3 is TGTGCCAGCAGCTTACCAGGGGGCGAGCAGTACGTC.

V is TRBV21-1 and J is TRBJ2-7; the listed D gene, TRBD2, was not tested against the DNA. TRBV21-1 is marked as a pseudogene. This CDR3 spans 17 amino acids. CDR3: CASLKSPSGRAAYEQYV. DNA for the CDR3: TGTGCCAGCCTCAAATCCCCTAGCGGGAGGGCCGCCTACGAGCAGTACGTC.

This chain uses TRBV5-6 with TRBJ2-5, with D perhaps being TRBD1 or TRBD2 (5 bases each). The V end lost 5 bases, the J end lost 10 bases, and 24 bases lay between the germline ends. The germline V gene encodes CDR1 SGHDT and CDR2 YYEEEE. The CDR3 covers 15 residues. This CDR3 reads CASSSPPGTHGGQYF. CDR3 bases: TGTGCCAGCAGTTCACCTCCCGGGACCCACGGAGGCCAGTACTTC. Filled out from reference TRBV5-6 and TRBJ2-5, the complete variable domain reads DAGVTQSPTHLIKTRGQQVTLRCSPKSGHDTVSWYQQALGQGPQFIFQYYEEEERQRGNFPDRFSGHQFPNYSSELNVNALLLGDSALYLCASSSPPGTHGGQYFGPGTRLLVL.

V and J are TRBV28 and TRBJ1-6; no firm D call. The CDR3 loop spans 11 amino acids. V lost 3 bases to trimming and J lost 11 bases, with 5 bases between them. Germline V gene lookup returns CDR1 MDHEN and CDR2 SYDVKM. The CDR3 here is CASSFRTPLHF. CDR3 sequence (DNA): TGTGCCAGCAGTTTCCGGACACCCCTCCACTTT.

This clone has more than one count but fewer than ten. The J gene is TRBJ2-7, the V gene TRBV7-9; the D call may be TRBD1 or TRBD2 (6 bases each). Germline assignment: CDR1 SEHNR and CDR2 FQNEAQ (reference sequence). With 5 bases removed from V and 5 bases from J, the gap between germline ends came to 13 bases. CDR3 length: 13 residues. CDR3 amino acids: CASSRTEGDEQYV. CDR3 in DNA: TGTGCCAGCAGCCGGACGGAGGGGGACGAGCAGTACGTC.

The rearrangement joins TRBV15 to TRBJ1-2, with TRBD1 matching 9 bases. With 2 bases clipped from V and 7 bases from J, the junction kept 8 bases outside the gene matches. Per the germline V gene, CDR1 is LNHNV and CDR2 is YYDKDF (reference sequence). The CDR3 sequence is 15 residues long. In DNA, the CDR3 is TGTGCCACCAGCAGACCGGGACAGGGTTGGGGTGGCTACACCTTC. Protein product: CATSRPGQGWGGYTF.

This clone was seen only a few times. The V gene is TRBV19, the J gene TRBJ1-5; no clear D. Germline V gene data show CDR1 as LNHDA and CDR2 as SQIVND (reference sequence). This CDR3 region has 12 residues. V lost 3 bases and J 4 bases, leaving 4 bases between the germline ends. The CDR3 DNA sequence: TGTGCCAGTAGTATCCCGAATCAGCCCCAGCATTTT. Its protein product is CASSIPNQPQHF.

This clone was recorded once. V and J are TRBV5-1 and TRBJ2-7; D tentatively reads TRBD1 or TRBD2 (5 bases each). The CDR3 spans 16 residues. Trimming cost V 0 bases and J 1 base, with 14 bases left between them. Per the germline V gene, CDR1 is SGHRS and CDR2 is YFSETQ. The CDR3 DNA reads as TGCGCCAGCAGCTTGGGGTTCTTGGGGGTGTCCTACGAGCAGTACTTC. Translating it yields CASSLGFLGVSYEQYF.

This clone was observed a few times. The J gene is TRBJ2-7, the V gene TRBV7-9, with TRBD1 matching over 9 bases. The V gene end was trimmed by 1 base and the J gene end by 2 bases; junction bases not matched to a gene: 3. The CDR3 length is 15 residues. The germline CDR1 and CDR2 sequences are SEHNR and FQNEAQ (reference sequence). CDR3 nucleotide sequence: TGTGCCAGCAGCTTAGGGGGGGACAGGGCCTACGAGCAGTACTTC. Its protein is CASSLGGDRAYEQYF.

V is TRBV10-2 and J is TRBJ1-5, with 10 bases matching TRBD1. The V gene end was trimmed by 5 bases and the J gene end by 5 bases; junction bases not matched to a gene: 6. CDR3 length equals 15 residues. CDR1 and CDR2 from the germline V gene are WSHSY and SAAADI. The CDR3 DNA is TGCGCCAGCAGTTGGACAGGGGGTGAGGATCAGCCCCAGCATTTT. This sequence encodes CASSWTGGEDQPQHF.

This clone turned up a few times. The chain employs TRBV21-1 and TRBJ2-7; the DNA was not compared with TRBD2, the D call given in the table. TRBV21-1 is listed as a pseudogene. There are 13 residues in the CDR3. The CDR3 spells CARPSGNSYEQYV. CDR3 sequence (DNA): TGTGCCAGACCAAGCGGAAACTCCTACGAGCAGTACGTC.

The chain recombines TRBV23-1 with TRBJ2-1, with 11 bases lining up with TRBD2. TRBV23-1 is known as an ORF, though its function is uncertain. The CDR3 sequence is 14 residues long. J lost 6 bases, V lost 6 bases, and 4 bases had no gene match. In nucleotides, the CDR3 is TGCGCCAGCAGCATAGGACTAGCGGGCAATGAGCAGTTCTTC. Its translation is CASSIGLAGNEQFF.

The V and J genes are TRBV9 and TRBJ1-5; D unresolved. The V gene lost 4 bases and the J gene lost 0 bases, with 17 bases spanning the gap. Germline V lookup: CDR1 SGDLS, CDR2 YYNGEE. The CDR3 extends over 17 amino acids. CDR3 sequence: CASSTKEDGYSNQPQHF. CDR3 nucleotide sequence: TGTGCCAGCAGCACGAAGGAGGACGGTTATAGCAATCAGCCCCAGCATTTT.

This clone has more than one count but fewer than ten. The chain couples TRBV7-9 to TRBJ1-1; a weak D match, TRBD1 (5 bases). Germline-derived CDR1 and CDR2 are SEHNR and FQNEAQ (reference sequence). CDR3 length: 17 residues. Trimming removed 4 bases at V and 1 base at J, with 19 bases between. The CDR3 DNA reads TGTGCCAGCAGCTCCTCACCCGGACAAGGGCCGAACACTGAAGCTTTCTTT. This sequence encodes CASSSSPGQGPNTEAFF.